The rows below give T cell receptor beta chains drawn from one sample of a study of regulatory T cells in long-lasting Graves disease. TCRdb re-derived calls from the multiplex PCR reads in MiXCR, one entry per CDR3 protein. The data show more than 300,000 distinct CDR3 sequences, around 15% seen once. These records were also assigned to another study, of T cells in Graves' hyperthyroidism and ophthalmopathy.

Sequencing used peripheral blood mononuclear cells (PBMCs), obtained at new diagnosis, from a patient treated with antithyroid drugs. These receptors all come from a young woman with Graves disease. Both conserved end residues are part of each CDR3. Each record gives: D gene, clone size, J gene, V gene, CDR3 protein, CDR3 DNA. D genes are given only for firm matches. Clone size is stated in some rows and not others, as once, few, many or a class when expanded.

d_gene: TRBD1
abundance: NA
j_gene: TRBJ2-5
v_gene: TRBV6-1
CDR3aa: CASNLPGQGDETQYF
CDR3nt: TGTGCCAGCAATCTTCCGGGACAGGGGGATGAGACCCAGTACTTC

d_gene: TRBD2
abundance: many
j_gene: TRBJ2-1
v_gene: TRBV20-1
CDR3aa: CSALSGRAGNEQFF
CDR3nt: TGCAGTGCTTTAAGCGGGAGGGCCGGTAATGAGCAGTTCTTC

d_gene: TRBD1
abundance: many
j_gene: TRBJ2-5
v_gene: TRBV12-3/TRBV12-4
CDR3aa: CASSYGQGVQETQYF
CDR3nt: TGTGCCAGCAGTTACGGACAGGGGGTCCAAGAGACCCAGTACTTC

d_gene: TRBD1
abundance: many
j_gene: TRBJ1-2
v_gene: TRBV27
CDR3aa: CASSSQGQVGNGYTF
CDR3nt: TGTGCCAGCAGTTCCCAGGGACAGGTTGGAAATGGCTACACCTTC

d_gene: NA
abundance: many
j_gene: TRBJ2-5
v_gene: TRBV5-5
CDR3aa: CASSPDVQETQYF
CDR3nt: TGTGCCAGCAGCCCCGACGTCCAAGAGACCCAGTACTTC

d_gene: TRBD1
abundance: many
j_gene: TRBJ1-1
v_gene: TRBV18
CDR3aa: CASSRPAGGFGTEAFF
CDR3nt: TGTGCCAGCTCACGCCCAGCAGGGGGCTTTGGCACTGAAGCTTTCTTT

d_gene: NA
abundance: few
j_gene: TRBJ1-5
v_gene: TRBV19
CDR3aa: CASSANPYSNQPQHF
CDR3nt: TGTGCCAGTAGTGCAAACCCTTATAGCAATCAGCCCCAGCATTTT

d_gene: NA
abundance: many
j_gene: TRBJ2-1
v_gene: TRBV20-1
CDR3aa: CSATRADRTLGNEQFF
CDR3nt: TGCAGTGCTACAAGAGCCGACAGGACCCTGGGGAATGAGCAGTTCTTC

d_gene: NA
abundance: NA
j_gene: TRBJ2-5
v_gene: TRBV5-1
CDR3aa: CASSLGGDSETQYF
CDR3nt: TGCGCCAGCAGCTTGGGGGGAGACAGTGAGACCCAGTACTTC

d_gene: TRBD2
abundance: many
j_gene: TRBJ2-7
v_gene: TRBV7-2
CDR3aa: CASSFAGAYEQYF
CDR3nt: TGTGCCAGCAGCTTCGCGGGAGCCTACGAGCAGTACTTC

d_gene: NA
abundance: many
j_gene: TRBJ2-1
v_gene: TRBV30
CDR3aa: CAWSGTGEQFF
CDR3nt: TGTGCCTGGAGTGGGACGGGGGAGCAGTTCTTC

d_gene: NA
abundance: many
j_gene: TRBJ1-1
v_gene: TRBV5-1
CDR3aa: CASSLVPGGKTEAFF
CDR3nt: TGTGCCAGCAGCTTGGTGCCTGGGGGCAAGACTGAAGCTTTCTTT

d_gene: TRBD1
abundance: many
j_gene: TRBJ1-3
v_gene: TRBV30
CDR3aa: CAWDRAHTIYF
CDR3nt: TGTGCCTGGGACAGGGCCCACACCATATATTTT

d_gene: NA
abundance: medium-sized
j_gene: TRBJ2-5
v_gene: TRBV5-1
CDR3aa: CASSLAGSGETQYF
CDR3nt: TGCGCCAGCAGCTTGGCCGGGAGCGGGGAGACCCAGTACTTC

d_gene: TRBD2
abundance: many
j_gene: TRBJ2-5
v_gene: TRBV9
CDR3aa: CASSGLAGVKGETQYF
CDR3nt: TGTGCCAGCAGCGGGTTAGCGGGAGTGAAGGGGGAGACCCAGTACTTC

d_gene: NA
abundance: many
j_gene: TRBJ2-3
v_gene: TRBV5-1
CDR3aa: CASSLGERPDTQYF
CDR3nt: TGCGCCAGCAGCTTGGGCGAGCGGCCAGATACGCAGTATTTT

d_gene: TRBD1
abundance: NA
j_gene: TRBJ1-1
v_gene: TRBV6-6
CDR3aa: CASSYSGTGGFTEAFF
CDR3nt: TGTGCCAGCAGTTACTCGGGGACAGGGGGATTCACTGAAGCTTTCTTT

d_gene: NA
abundance: few
j_gene: TRBJ2-5
v_gene: TRBV19
CDR3aa: CASSIERDGPQDRTQYF
CDR3nt: TGTGCCAGTAGTATAGAGAGAGACGGACCCCAGGACCGGACCCAGTACTTC

d_gene: TRBD2
abundance: NA
j_gene: TRBJ2-3
v_gene: TRBV3-1
CDR3aa: CASSRLPSGAGDTQYF
CDR3nt: TGTGCCAGCAGCCGACTTCCTAGCGGGGCGGGAGATACGCAGTATTTT

d_gene: NA
abundance: NA
j_gene: TRBJ1-2
v_gene: TRBV7-9
CDR3aa: CASSLDSFDGYTF
CDR3nt: TGTGCCAGCAGCTTAGATAGCTTCGATGGCTACACCTTC

d_gene: NA
abundance: many
j_gene: TRBJ1-1
v_gene: TRBV5-1
CDR3aa: CASSLDTEPEAFF
CDR3nt: TGCGCCAGCAGCTTGGACACGGAGCCTGAAGCTTTCTTT

d_gene: NA
abundance: NA
j_gene: TRBJ2-5
v_gene: TRBV7-6
CDR3aa: CASSPGPIRLETQYF
CDR3nt: TGTGCCAGCAGTCCGGGACCTATAAGACTGGAGACCCAGTACTTC

d_gene: NA
abundance: many
j_gene: TRBJ2-7
v_gene: TRBV5-1
CDR3aa: CASSLTGREQYF
CDR3nt: TGCGCCAGCAGCTTGACGGGGAGGGAGCAGTACTTC